The present T cell receptor (beta chain) was sequenced within a study of CD4+ T cells in melanoma. Germline CDR1 reads SGHAT; CDR2 reads FQDESV (reference sequence). V shed 1 base, J shed 2 bases, and the junction held 11 bases outside the gene matches. The CDR3 consists of 18 residues. Study-wide results and limits: A reported correlation linked neoantigen-specific CD4+ T cells to CD8+, macrophage and B cell function.

TCRdb keeps only in-frame clones here, not all; method: immunoSEQ multiplex PCR. The sample includes about 50,000 clones, 85% to 90% of them seen just once. As to this clone: Its matching antigen is unknown.

The sequence derives from a human donor with melanoma. The sequencing sample was made of peripheral blood. The V gene is TRBV11-1, the J gene TRBJ2-5, with 9 nucleotides matching TRBD2. The CDR3 DNA is TGTGCCAGCAGCTTAGGGGGGGTTAGCGGGGGCTCTCAAGAGACCCAGTACTTC. Its protein is CASSLGGVSGGSQETQYF.